This entry concerns a single TCR beta chain. Profiled with immunoSEQ multiplex PCR; TCRdb holds only in-frame clones, not every one. The data contain 50,000 to 75,000 clones, around 73% of them singletons. With 5 bases clipped from V and 2 bases from J, the junction kept 4 bases outside the gene matches. Germline V gene sequence: CDR1 MNHEY, CDR2 SVGAGI. CDR3 size: 15 residues. These data belong to a study of blood T cell repertoires in COVID-19. This clonotype originated in a man aged 60 to 75 with COVID-19, enrolled during active disease. V is TRBV6-5 and J is TRBJ2-5; 11 positions match TRBD2. The specimen sequenced was peripheral blood. The CDR3 DNA reads TGTGCCAGCAGTAGTAGCGGGAGGGCTCAAGAGACCCAGTACTTC. Amino acid sequence: CASSSSGRAQETQYF.